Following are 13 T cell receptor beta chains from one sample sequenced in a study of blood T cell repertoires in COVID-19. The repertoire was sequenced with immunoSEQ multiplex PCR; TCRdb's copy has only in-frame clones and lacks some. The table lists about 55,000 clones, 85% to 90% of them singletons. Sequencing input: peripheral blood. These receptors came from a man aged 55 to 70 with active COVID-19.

The CDR3 DNA reads TGCGCCAGCAGCTTGGCTAGCGGGATACTCTACGAGCAGTACTTC. It codes for CASSLASGILYEQYF. V and J are TRBV5-1 and TRBJ2-7; 9 bases are shared with TRBD2. J lost 3 bases, V lost 0 bases, and 4 bases had no gene match. CDR1 and CDR2 from the germline V gene are SGHRS and YFSETQ. The CDR3 extends over 15 amino acids.

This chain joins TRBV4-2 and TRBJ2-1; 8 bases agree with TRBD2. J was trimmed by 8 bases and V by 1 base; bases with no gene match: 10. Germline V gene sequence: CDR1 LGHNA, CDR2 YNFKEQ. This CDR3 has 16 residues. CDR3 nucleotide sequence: TGTGCCAGCAGCCAAGCGGGAACGGGAGGGAGCGATGAGCAGTTCTTC. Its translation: CASSQAGTGGSDEQFF.

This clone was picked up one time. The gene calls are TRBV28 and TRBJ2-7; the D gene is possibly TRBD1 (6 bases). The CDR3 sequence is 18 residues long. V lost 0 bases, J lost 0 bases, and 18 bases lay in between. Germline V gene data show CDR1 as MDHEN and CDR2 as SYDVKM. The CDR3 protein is CASSLWAPDRTISYEQYF. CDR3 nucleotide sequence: TGTGCCAGCAGTTTATGGGCCCCCGACAGGACAATCTCCTACGAGCAGTACTTC. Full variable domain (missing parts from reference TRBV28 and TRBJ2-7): DVKVTQSSRYLVKRTGEKVFLECVQDMDHENMFWYRQDPGLGLRLIYFSYDVKMKEKGDIPEGYSVSREKKERFSLILESASTNQTSMYLCASSLWAPDRTISYEQYFGPGTRLTVT.

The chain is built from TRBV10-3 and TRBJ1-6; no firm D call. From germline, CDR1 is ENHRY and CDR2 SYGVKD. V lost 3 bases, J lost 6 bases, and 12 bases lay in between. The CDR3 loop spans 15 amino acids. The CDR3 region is CAISDSSRINSPLHF. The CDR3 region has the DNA TGTGCCATCAGTGATTCTTCCAGGATTAATTCACCCCTCCACTTT.

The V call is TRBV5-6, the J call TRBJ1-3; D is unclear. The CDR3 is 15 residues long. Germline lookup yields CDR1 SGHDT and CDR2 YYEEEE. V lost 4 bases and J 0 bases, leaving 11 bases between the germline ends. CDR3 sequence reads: CASSLDLSSGNTIYF. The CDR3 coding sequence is TGTGCCAGCAGCCTTGACTTGAGCTCTGGAAACACCATATATTTT.

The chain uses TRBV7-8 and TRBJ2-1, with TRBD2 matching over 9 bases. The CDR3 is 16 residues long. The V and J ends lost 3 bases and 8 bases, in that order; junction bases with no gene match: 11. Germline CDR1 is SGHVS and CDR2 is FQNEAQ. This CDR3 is CASSFTRLAVGHEQFF. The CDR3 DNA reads TGTGCCAGCAGCTTCACTAGACTAGCGGTTGGTCATGAGCAGTTCTTC.

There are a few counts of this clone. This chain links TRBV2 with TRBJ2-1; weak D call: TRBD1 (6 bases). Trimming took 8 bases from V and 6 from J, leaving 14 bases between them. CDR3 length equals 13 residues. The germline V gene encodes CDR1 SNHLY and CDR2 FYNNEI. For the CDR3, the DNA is TGTGCCAGCGATTCGACAGGTGCCAATGAGCAGTTCTTC. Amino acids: CASDSTGANEQFF.

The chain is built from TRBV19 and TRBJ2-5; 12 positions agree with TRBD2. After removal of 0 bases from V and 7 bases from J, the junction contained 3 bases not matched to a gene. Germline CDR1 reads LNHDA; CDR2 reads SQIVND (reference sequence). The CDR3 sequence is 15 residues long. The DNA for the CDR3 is TGTGCCAGTAGTATAGATCTAGCGGGAGGGGGGACCCAGTACTTC. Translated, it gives CASSIDLAGGGTQYF. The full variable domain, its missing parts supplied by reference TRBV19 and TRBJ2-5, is DGGITQSPKYLFRKEGQNVTLSCEQNLNHDAMYWYRQDPGQGLRLIYYSQIVNDFQKGDIAEGYSVSREKKESFPLTVTSAQKNPTAFYLCASSIDLAGGGTQYFGPGTRLLVL.

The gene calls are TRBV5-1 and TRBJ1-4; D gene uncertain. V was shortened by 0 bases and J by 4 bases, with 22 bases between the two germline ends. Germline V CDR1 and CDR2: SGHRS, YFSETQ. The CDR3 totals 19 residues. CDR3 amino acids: CASSLDPPGSDTGNEKLFF. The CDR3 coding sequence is TGCGCCAGCAGCTTGGACCCCCCAGGATCCGACACTGGTAATGAAAAACTGTTTTTT.

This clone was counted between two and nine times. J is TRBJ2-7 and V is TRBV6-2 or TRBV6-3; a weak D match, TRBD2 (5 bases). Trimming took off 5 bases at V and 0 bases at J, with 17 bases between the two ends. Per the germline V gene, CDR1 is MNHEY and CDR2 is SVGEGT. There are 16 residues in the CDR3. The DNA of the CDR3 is TGTGCCAGCAGTCCCTTGGGTAGCGAGAGCTCCTACGAGCAGTACTTC. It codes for CASSPLGSESSYEQYF.

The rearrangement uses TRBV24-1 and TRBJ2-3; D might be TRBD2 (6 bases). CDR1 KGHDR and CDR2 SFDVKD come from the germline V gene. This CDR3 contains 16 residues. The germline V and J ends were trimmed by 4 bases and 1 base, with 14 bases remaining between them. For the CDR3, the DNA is TGTGCCACCAGTGAACCCTCGGGGGAGGGCACAGATACGCAGTATTTT. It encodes CATSEPSGEGTDTQYF.

The CDR3 bases are TGTGCTAGTGGTTTGGATTCTTATGGCTACACCTTC. Amino acid sequence: CASGLDSYGYTF. The V call is TRBV12-5, the J call TRBJ1-2; D uncertain. Trimming cost V 1 base and J 5 bases, with 5 bases left between them. CDR1 is LGHNT and CDR2 is FRNRAP in the germline V gene. The CDR3 has 12 amino acids.

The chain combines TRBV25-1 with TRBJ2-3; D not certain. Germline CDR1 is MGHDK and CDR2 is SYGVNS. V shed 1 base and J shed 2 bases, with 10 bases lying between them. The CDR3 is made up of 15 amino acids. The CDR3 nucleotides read TGTGCCAGCAGTGAATTGGGCATTTTCACAGATACGCAGTATTTT. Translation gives CASSELGIFTDTQYF.